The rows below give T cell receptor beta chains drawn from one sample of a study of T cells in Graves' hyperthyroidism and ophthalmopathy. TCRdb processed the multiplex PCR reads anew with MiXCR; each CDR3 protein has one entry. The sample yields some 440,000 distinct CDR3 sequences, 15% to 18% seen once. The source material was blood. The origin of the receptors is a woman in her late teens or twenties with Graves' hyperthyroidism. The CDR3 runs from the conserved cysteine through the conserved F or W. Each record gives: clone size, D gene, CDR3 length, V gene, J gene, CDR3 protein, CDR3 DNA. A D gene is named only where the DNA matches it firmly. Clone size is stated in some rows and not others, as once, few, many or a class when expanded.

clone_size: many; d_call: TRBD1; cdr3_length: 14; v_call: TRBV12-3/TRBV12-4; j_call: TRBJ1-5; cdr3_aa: CASSLQGALEPQHF; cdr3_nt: TGTGCCAGCAGTTTGCAGGGGGCATTGGAGCCCCAGCATTTT
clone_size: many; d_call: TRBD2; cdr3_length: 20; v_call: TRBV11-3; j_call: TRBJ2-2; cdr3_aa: CASSLDWVPRGSVSTGELFF; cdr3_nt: TGTGCCAGCAGCTTAGATTGGGTCCCTCGCGGGAGTGTGAGCACCGGGGAGCTGTTTTTT
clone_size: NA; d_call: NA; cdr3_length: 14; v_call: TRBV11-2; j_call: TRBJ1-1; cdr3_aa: CASSLEDTNTEAFF; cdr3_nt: TGTGCCAGCAGCTTAGAGGACACTAACACTGAAGCTTTCTTT
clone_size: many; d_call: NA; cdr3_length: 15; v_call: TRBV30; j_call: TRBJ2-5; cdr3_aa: CALNSEGLQGETQYF; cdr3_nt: TGTGCCTTAAATTCTGAGGGTCTCCAGGGGGAGACCCAGTACTTC
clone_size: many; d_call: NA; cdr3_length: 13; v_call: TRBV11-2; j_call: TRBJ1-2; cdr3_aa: CASSLGGDRGYTF; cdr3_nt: TGTGCCAGCAGCTTAGGTGGTGACCGGGGCTACACCTTC
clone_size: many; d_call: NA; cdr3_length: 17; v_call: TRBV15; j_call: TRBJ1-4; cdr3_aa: CATSRQPGASHHEKLFF; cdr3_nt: TGTGCCACCAGCAGACAGCCGGGGGCTTCACACCATGAAAAACTGTTTTTT
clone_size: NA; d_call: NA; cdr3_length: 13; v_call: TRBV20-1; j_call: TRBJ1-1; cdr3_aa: CSAAPTVYTEAFF; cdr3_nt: TGCAGTGCTGCCCCGACGGTATACACTGAAGCTTTCTTT
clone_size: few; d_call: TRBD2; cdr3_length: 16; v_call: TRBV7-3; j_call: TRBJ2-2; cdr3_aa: CASSLRLAKNTGELFF; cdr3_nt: TGTGCCAGCAGCTTAAGACTAGCGAAGAACACCGGGGAGCTGTTTTTT
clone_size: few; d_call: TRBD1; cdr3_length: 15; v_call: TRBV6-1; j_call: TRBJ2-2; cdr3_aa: CASNPGTGYTGELFF; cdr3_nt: TGTGCCAGCAACCCCGGGACAGGGTACACCGGGGAGCTGTTTTTT
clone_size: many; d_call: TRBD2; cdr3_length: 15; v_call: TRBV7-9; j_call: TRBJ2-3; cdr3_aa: CASSLREGRADTQYF; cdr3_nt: TGTGCCAGCAGCCTAAGGGAGGGCCGCGCAGATACGCAGTATTTT
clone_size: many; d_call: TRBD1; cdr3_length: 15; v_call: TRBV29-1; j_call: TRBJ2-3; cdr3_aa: CSVDRQGALTDTQYF; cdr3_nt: TGCAGCGTTGACAGACAGGGGGCGCTGACAGATACGCAGTATTTT
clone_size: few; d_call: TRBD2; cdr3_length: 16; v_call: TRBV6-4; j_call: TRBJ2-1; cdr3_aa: CASSGTSGAGHNEQFF; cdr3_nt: TGTGCCAGCAGCGGGACTAGCGGGGCGGGCCACAATGAGCAGTTCTTC
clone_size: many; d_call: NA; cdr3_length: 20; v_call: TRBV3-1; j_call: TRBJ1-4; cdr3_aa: CASSQTVRSSRQALNEKLFF; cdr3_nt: TGTGCCAGCAGCCAAACCGTCCGGTCCTCGAGACAGGCGCTTAATGAAAAACTGTTTTTT
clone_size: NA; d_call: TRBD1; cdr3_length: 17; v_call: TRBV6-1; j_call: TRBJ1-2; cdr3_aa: CASSGRTGGNEIYGYTF; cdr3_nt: TGTGCCAGCAGCGGCCGGACAGGGGGGAATGAAATCTATGGCTACACCTTC
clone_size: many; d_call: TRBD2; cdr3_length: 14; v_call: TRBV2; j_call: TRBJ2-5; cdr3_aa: CASNQRGEQETQYF; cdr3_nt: TGTGCCAGCAATCAGCGGGGGGAGCAAGAGACCCAGTACTTC
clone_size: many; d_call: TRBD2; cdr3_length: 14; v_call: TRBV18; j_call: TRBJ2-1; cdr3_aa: CASSGLAGVYEQFF; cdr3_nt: TGTGCCAGCTCAGGACTAGCGGGAGTGTATGAGCAGTTCTTC
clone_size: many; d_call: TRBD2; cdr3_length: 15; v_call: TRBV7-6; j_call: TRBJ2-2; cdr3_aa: CASSPSGGALGELFF; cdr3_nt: TGTGCCAGCAGCCCTAGCGGGGGGGCTTTGGGGGAGCTGTTTTTT
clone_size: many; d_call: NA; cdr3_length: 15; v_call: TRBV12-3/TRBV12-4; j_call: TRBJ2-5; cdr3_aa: CASSPLGGAQETQYF; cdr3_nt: TGTGCCAGCAGTCCCCTTGGGGGGGCCCAAGAGACCCAGTACTTC
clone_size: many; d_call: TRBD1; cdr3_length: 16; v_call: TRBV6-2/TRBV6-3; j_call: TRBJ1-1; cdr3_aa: CASSYSQGAVGTEAFF; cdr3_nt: TGTGCCAGCAGTTACTCGCAGGGGGCGGTGGGCACTGAAGCTTTCTTT
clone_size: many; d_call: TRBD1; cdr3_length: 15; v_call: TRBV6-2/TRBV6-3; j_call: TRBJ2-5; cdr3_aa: CASRRGRGRQETQYF; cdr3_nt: TGTGCCAGCCGGAGGGGCAGGGGGCGTCAAGAGACCCAGTACTTC
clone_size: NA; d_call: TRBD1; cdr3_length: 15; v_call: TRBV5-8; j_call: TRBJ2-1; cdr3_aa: CASRNRDRGDYGQFF; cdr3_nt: TGTGCCAGCAGGAACCGGGACAGGGGCGATTATGGGCAGTTCTTC
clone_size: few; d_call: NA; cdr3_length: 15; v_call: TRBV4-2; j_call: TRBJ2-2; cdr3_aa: CASSQEVRGTGELFF; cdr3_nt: TGTGCCAGCAGCCAAGAGGTCCGGGGCACCGGGGAGCTGTTTTTT
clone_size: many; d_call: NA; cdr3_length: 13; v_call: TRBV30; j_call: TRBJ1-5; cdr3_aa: CAWSRQVDQPQHF; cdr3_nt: TGTGCCTGGAGTAGACAGGTAGACCAGCCCCAGCATTTT
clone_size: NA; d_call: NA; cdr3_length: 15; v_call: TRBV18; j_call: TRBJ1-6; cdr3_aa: CASSLLRDENSPLHF; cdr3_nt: TGTGCCAGCTCCTTGCTCAGGGATGAAAATTCACCCCTCCACTTT
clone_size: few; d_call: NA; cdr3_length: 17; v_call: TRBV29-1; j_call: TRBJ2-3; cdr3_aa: CSVHPLYLGPSTDTQYF; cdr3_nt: TGCAGCGTCCACCCCCTTTATCTTGGGCCTAGCACAGATACGCAGTATTTT
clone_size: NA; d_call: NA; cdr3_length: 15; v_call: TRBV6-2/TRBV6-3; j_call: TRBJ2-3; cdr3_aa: CASSYSGRSTDTQYF; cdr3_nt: TGTGCCAGCAGTTACTCGGGAAGGAGCACAGATACGCAGTATTTT
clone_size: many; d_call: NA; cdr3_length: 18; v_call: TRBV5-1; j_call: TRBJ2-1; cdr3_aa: CASSFPRGREAQVNEQFF; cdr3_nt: TGCGCCAGCAGCTTCCCACGGGGGCGGGAAGCCCAGGTCAATGAGCAGTTCTTC
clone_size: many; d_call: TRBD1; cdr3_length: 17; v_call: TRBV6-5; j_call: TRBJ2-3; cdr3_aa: CASSYSMGQGGTDTQYF; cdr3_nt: TGTGCCAGCAGTTACTCGATGGGACAGGGAGGCACAGATACGCAGTATTTT
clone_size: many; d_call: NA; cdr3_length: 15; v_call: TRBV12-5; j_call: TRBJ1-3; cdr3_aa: CASGLEAGFGNTIYF; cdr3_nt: TGTGCTAGTGGTCTTGAGGCAGGATTCGGAAACACCATATATTTT
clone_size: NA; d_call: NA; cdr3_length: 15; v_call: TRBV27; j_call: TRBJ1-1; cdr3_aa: CASSPRTESNTEAFF; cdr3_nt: TGTGCCAGCAGTCCCCGGACAGAGTCAAACACTGAAGCTTTCTTT
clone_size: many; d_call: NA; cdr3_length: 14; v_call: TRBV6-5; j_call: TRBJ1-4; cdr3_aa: CASSYRGHDEKLFF; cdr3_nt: TGTGCCAGCAGTTATAGGGGACACGATGAAAAACTGTTTTTT
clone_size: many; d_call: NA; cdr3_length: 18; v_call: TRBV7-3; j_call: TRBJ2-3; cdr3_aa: CASSLKGGTYASTDTQYF; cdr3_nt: TGTGCCAGCAGCTTAAAGGGCGGGACGTATGCTAGCACAGATACGCAGTATTTT
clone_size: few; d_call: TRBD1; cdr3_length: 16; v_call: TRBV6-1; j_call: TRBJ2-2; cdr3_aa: CASSEHRGQNTGELFF; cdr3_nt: TGTGCCAGCAGTGAACACAGGGGGCAAAACACCGGGGAGCTGTTTTTT
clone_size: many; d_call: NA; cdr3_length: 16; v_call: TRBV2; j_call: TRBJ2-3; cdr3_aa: CASSETVVGESDTQYF; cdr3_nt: TGTGCCAGCAGTGAAACTGTGGTTGGTGAGTCAGATACGCAGTATTTT
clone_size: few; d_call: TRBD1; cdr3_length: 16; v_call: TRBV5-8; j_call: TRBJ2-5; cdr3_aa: CASSPAFWDSQETQYF; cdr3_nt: TGTGCCAGCAGCCCAGCATTCTGGGACAGCCAAGAGACCCAGTACTTC
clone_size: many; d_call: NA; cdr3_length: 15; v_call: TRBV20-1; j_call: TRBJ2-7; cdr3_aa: CSASRGGTHLYEQYF; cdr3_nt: TGCAGTGCTAGTCGAGGGGGGACTCACCTCTACGAGCAGTACTTC
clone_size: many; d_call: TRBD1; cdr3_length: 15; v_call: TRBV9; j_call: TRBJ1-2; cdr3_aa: CASSEGTGRGYGYTF; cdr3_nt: TGTGCCAGCAGCGAGGGGACAGGTCGGGGCTATGGCTACACCTTC
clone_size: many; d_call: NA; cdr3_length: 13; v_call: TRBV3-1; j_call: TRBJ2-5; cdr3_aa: CASSQNSAETQYF; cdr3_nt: TGTGCCAGCAGCCAGAACAGCGCCGAGACCCAGTACTTC
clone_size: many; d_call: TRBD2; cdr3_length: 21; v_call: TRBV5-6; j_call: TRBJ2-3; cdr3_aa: CASSSSALAGGPKHSTDTQYF; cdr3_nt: TGTGCCAGCAGCTCCTCGGCCCTAGCGGGAGGGCCCAAACATAGCACAGATACGCAGTATTTT
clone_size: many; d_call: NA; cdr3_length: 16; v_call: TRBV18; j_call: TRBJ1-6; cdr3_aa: CASSSEGGRDNSPLHF; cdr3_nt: TGTGCCAGCTCGTCAGAGGGGGGCCGGGATAATTCACCCCTCCACTTT
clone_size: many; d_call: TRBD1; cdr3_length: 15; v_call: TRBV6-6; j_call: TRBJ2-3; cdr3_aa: CASSYSGQSTDTQYF; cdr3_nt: TGTGCCAGCAGTTACTCGGGACAGAGCACAGATACGCAGTATTTT
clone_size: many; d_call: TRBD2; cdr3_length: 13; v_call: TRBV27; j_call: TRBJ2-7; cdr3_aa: CASSGTRPYEQYF; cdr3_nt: TGTGCCAGCAGCGGGACTAGGCCCTACGAGCAGTACTTC
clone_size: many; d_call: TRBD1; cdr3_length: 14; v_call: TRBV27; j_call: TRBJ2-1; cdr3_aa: CASSEDRGGNEQFF; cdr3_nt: TGTGCCAGCAGTGAGGACAGGGGCGGGAATGAGCAGTTCTTC
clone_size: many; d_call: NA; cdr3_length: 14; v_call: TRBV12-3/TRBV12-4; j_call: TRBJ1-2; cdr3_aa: CASSLRGAYYGYTF; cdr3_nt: TGTGCCAGCAGTTTAAGGGGGGCGTATTATGGCTACACCTTC
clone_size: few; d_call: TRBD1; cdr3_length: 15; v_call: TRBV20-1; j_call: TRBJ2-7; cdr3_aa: CSARSLQGVGNEQYF; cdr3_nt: TGCAGTGCTAGATCCTTACAGGGGGTAGGAAACGAGCAGTACTTC